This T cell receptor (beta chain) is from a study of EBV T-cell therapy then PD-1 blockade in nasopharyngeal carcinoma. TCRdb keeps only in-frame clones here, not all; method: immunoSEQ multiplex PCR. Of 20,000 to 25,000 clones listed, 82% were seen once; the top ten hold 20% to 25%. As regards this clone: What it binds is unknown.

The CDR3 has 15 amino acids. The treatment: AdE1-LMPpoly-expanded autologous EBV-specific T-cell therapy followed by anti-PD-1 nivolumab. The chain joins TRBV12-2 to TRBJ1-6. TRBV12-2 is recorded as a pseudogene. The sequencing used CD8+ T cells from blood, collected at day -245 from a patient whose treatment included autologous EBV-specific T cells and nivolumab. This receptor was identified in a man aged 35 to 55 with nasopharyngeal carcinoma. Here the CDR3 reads CASRLWSSYNSPLHF. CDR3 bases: TGTGCAAGTCGCTTATGGAGCTCCTATAATTCACCCCTCCACTTT.